One and the same sample provided the 3 T cell receptor beta chains below, sequenced in a study of Graves' ophthalmopathy and Graves' hyperthyroidism. The TCR beta CDR3 regions underwent amplification from RNA transcripts. An opening RT-PCR round employed HTBI primers and preceded a second-round multiplex PCR. MiXCR, applied by TCRdb to the multiplex PCR reads, yields one record per CDR3 protein. The repertoire holds nearly 400,000 distinct CDR3 sequences, 15% to 20% seen once, with roughly 1.5% in the top ten. Sequencing used peripheral blood. The receptors were sampled from a woman between 18 and 29 years old with Graves' ophthalmopathy.

This clonotype was counted ten times or more. The V gene is TRBV6-1, the J gene TRBJ2-5; D not certain. The CDR3 spans 12 residues. Trimming pared 7 bases from V and 0 bases from J, leaving 6 bases between. In germline, CDR1 is MNHNS, CDR2 SASEGT. This CDR3 is CASKPDQETQYF. The CDR3 DNA reads as TGTGCCAGCAAGCCAGACCAAGAGACCCAGTACTTC.

This clonotype came up many times. The rearrangement links TRBV6-5 to TRBJ2-7, with D perhaps assigned TRBD1 or TRBD2 (5 bases each). V dropped 0 bases and J dropped 4 bases, with 13 bases sitting between them. This CDR3 is built from 15 residues. CDR1 MNHEY and CDR2 SVGAGI come from the germline V gene. CDR3 DNA sequence: TGTGCCAGCAGTTACTCGAGGGGCAGGGAGTACGAGCAGTACTTC. This gives the protein CASSYSRGREYEQYF.

At least ten counts were recorded for this clonotype. Here the CDR3 reads CASSLGTFGNTIYF. The CDR3 DNA is TGTGCCAGCAGCCTCGGAACATTTGGAAACACCATATATTTT. The rearrangement uses TRBV6-5 and TRBJ1-3; D remains unclear. In germline, CDR1 is MNHEY, CDR2 SVGAGI. V was trimmed by 6 bases and J by 3 bases, leaving 12 bases between them. This CDR3 has 14 residues.